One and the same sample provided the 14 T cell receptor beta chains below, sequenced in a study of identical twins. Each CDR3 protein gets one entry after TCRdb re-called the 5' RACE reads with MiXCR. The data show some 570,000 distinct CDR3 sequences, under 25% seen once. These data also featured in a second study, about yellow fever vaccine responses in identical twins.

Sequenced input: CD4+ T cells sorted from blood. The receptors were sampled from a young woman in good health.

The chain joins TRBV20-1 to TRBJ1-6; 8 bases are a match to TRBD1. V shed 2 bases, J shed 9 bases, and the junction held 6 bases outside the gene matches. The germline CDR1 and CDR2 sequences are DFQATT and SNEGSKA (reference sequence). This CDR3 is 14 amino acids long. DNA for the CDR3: TGCAGTGCTAGACCTGGACAGGGTGTTTCACCCCTCCACTTT. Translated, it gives CSARPGQGVSPLHF.

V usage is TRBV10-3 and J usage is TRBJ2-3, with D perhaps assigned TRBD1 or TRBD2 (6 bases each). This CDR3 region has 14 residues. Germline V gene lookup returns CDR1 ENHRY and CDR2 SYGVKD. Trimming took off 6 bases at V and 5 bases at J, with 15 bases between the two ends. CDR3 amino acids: CAISGGGEGDTQYF. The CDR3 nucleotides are TGTGCCATCAGCGGGGGCGGAGAGGGAGATACGCAGTATTTT.

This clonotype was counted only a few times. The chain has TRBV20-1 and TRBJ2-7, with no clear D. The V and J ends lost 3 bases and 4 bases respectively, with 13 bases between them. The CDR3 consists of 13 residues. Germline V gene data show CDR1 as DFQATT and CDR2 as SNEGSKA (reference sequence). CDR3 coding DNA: TGCAGTGCTAGTCCTACAGATTCTTACGAGCAGTACGTC. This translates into CSASPTDSYEQYV.

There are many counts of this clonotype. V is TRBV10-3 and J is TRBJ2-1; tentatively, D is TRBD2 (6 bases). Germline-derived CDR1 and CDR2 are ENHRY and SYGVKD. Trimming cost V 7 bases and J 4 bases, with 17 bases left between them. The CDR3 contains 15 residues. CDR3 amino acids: CAIKGDMGGYNEQFF. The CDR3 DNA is TGTGCCATCAAAGGTGACATGGGGGGTTACAATGAGCAGTTCTTC.

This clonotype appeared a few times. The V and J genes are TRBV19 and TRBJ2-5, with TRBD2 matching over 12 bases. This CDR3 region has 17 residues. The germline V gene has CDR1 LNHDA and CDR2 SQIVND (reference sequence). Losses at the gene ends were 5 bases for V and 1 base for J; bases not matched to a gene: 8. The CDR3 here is CASSPGLAGPIQETQYF. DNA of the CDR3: TGTGCCAGTAGTCCCGGACTAGCGGGACCTATCCAAGAGACCCAGTACTTC.

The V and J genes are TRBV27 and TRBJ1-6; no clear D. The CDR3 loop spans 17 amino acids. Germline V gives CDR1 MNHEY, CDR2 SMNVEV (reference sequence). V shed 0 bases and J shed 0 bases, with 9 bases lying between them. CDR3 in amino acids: CASSLSAESSYNSPLHF. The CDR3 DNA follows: TGTGCCAGCAGTTTATCGGCAGAGAGCTCCTATAATTCACCCCTCCACTTT.

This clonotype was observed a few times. The CDR3 loop is CASSRAKSSGANVLTF. Written as DNA, the CDR3 is TGTGCCAGCAGCAGGGCTAAGAGCTCTGGGGCCAACGTCCTGACTTTC. This chain uses TRBV6-5 with TRBJ2-6; D perhaps matches TRBD1 (5 bases). The CDR3 contains 16 residues. Germline V CDR1 and CDR2: MNHEY, SVGAGI. Trimming took 6 bases from V and 0 from J, leaving 12 bases between them.

The CDR3 protein is CATSSPSGSSYNEQFF. DNA for the CDR3: TGTGCCACCAGCAGCCCTAGTGGGAGCTCCTACAATGAGCAGTTCTTC. This chain joins TRBV15 and TRBJ2-1; D is possibly TRBD2 (5 bases). Looked up from germline, CDR1 is LNHNV and CDR2 is YYDKDF (reference sequence). The CDR3 loop spans 16 amino acids. Trimming took 3 bases from V and 0 from J, leaving 12 bases between them.

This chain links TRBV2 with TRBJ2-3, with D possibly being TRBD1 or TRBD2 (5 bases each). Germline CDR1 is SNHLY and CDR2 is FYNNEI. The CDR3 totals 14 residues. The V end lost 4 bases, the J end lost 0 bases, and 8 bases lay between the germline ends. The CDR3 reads CASSVRDSTDTQYF. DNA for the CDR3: TGTGCCAGCAGTGTTCGGGACAGCACAGATACGCAGTATTTT.

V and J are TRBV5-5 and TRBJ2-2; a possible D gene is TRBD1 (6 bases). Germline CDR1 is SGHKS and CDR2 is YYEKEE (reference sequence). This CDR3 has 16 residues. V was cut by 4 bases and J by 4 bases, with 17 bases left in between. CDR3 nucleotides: TGTGCCAGCAGCGAAAAAAGACAGGTCACCACCGGGGAGCTGTTTTTT. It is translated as CASSEKRQVTTGELFF.

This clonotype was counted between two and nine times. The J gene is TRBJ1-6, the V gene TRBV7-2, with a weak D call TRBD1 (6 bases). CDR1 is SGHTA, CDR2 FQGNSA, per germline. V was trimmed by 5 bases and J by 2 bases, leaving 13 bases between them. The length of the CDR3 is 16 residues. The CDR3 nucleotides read TGTGCCAGCAGCCGGACAGCCCAAACCTATAATTCACCCCTCCACTTT. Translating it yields CASSRTAQTYNSPLHF. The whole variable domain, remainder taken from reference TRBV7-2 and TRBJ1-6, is GAGVSQSPSNKVTEKGKDVELRCDPISGHTALYWYRQSLGQGLEFLIYFQGNSAPDKSGLPSDRFSAERTGGSVSTLTIQRTQQEDSAVYLCASSRTAQTYNSPLHFGNGTRLTVT.

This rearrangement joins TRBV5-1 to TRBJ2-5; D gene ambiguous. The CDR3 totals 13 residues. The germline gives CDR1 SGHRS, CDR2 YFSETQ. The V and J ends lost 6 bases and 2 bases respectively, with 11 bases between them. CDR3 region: CASKEGRQETQYF. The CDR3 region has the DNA TGCGCCAGCAAGGAAGGCAGACAAGAGACCCAGTACTTC.

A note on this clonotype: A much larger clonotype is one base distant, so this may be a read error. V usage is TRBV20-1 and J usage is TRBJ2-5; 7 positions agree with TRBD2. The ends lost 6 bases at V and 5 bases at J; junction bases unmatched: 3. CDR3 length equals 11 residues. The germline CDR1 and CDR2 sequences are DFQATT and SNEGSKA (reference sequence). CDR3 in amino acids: CSAMGGETQYF. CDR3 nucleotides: TGCAGTGCCATGGGGGGGGAGACCCAGTACTTC.

The CDR3 region is CASSPRDSHQETQYF. In DNA form, the CDR3 reads TGTGCCAGCAGCCCTCGGGACAGCCACCAAGAGACCCAGTACTTC. The chain recombines TRBV5-4 with TRBJ2-5, with TRBD1 matching over 7 bases. Per the germline V gene, CDR1 is SGHNT and CDR2 is YYREEE (reference sequence). V dropped 4 bases and J dropped 0; count of bases not matched to a gene: 6. The CDR3 is 15 residues long. Based on the CDR3 plus reference TRBV5-4 and TRBJ2-5, the full variable domain is ETGVTQSPTHLIKTRGQQVTLRCSSQSGHNTVSWYQQALGQGPQFIFQYYREEENGRGNFPPRFSGLQFPNYSSELNVNALELDDSALYLCASSPRDSHQETQYFGPGTRLLVL.